This T cell receptor (beta chain) was profiled in a study of T cell responses to AZD1222 COVID-19 vaccine. Study summary: Doses given second, at about 4 or about 12 weeks, were pooled.

General observations from the study: The sample set comprised mostly white British donors with more females, and clonal diversity was possibly underestimated. Per reports, nearly half of all spike-specific TCRs target regions that are unmutated in variants.

Data came from immunoSEQ multiplex PCR; TCRdb stores just in-frame clones and leaves some out. The profile shows around 110,000 clones, about 90% of them singletons. This clone was counted between two and nine times. Its antigen is unknown. Trimming took 7 bases from V and 4 from J, leaving 11 bases between them. This CDR3 spans 13 amino acids. The germline gives CDR1 SNHLY, CDR2 FYNNEI. The sequence was obtained from an adult in good health. This chain joins TRBV2 and TRBJ1-5; tentative D call: TRBD1 (6 bases). The sequencing used peripheral blood, collected on day 0 of AZD1222 vaccination. CDR3 loop: CASKRDMNQPQHF. The CDR3 bases are TGTGCCAGCAAGCGGGACATGAATCAGCCCCAGCATTTT.